The T cell receptor (beta chain) under discussion was sequenced for a study of human thymus T cells. As concerns this clone: A junction end diverges from the germline sequence, so it may reflect a read error.

The study used thymus tissue resected during corrective heart surgery. The CDR3 runs 22 residues. Germline CDR1 is LGHNA and CDR2 is YSLEER. The method was immunoSEQ multiplex PCR; TCRdb's version includes in-frame clones alone and lacks a portion of them. The data hold tens of thousands of clones, with 85% to 95% observed a single time. The chain employs TRBV4-3 and TRBJ2-3; D may be TRBD1 or TRBD2 (6 bases each). The sequenced sample was thymus tissue. The clonotype was recovered from a girl under two years old with a congenital heart defect but otherwise immunologically healthy. The CDR3 here is CASTQTGGHPGDCSSSTDTQYF. Here the CDR3 DNA reads TGCGCCAGCACCCAAACTGGGGGGCATCCGGGGGACTGCTCCTCTAGCACAGATACGCAGTATTTT.